Below, 9 T cell receptor beta chains from the same sample are listed, as sequenced in a study of T cells in Graves' hyperthyroidism and ophthalmopathy. Authors of the study amplified TCR beta CDR3 regions from RNA transcripts. The TCR CDR3 first-round RT-PCR relied on the HTBI primer set. One entry per CDR3 protein results from TCRdb running MiXCR on the multiplex PCR reads. The table shows about 420,000 distinct CDR3 sequences, with around 15% occurring only once. What was sequenced was blood. The receptor set was obtained from a woman aged 18-29 years with Graves' hyperthyroidism.

This clonotype showed up just a few times. The chain links TRBV9 to TRBJ2-6; possible D gene TRBD1, 5 bases. V gave up 4 bases and J gave up 2 bases, with 10 bases separating them. From germline, CDR1 is SGDLS and CDR2 YYNGEE. CDR3 length: 15 residues. CDR3 DNA: TGTGCCAGCAGCCCAGGGATGACTGGGGCCAACGTCCTGACTTTC. As protein: CASSPGMTGANVLTF.

A remark on this clonotype: A single base separates this from a much larger clone, so it may be a read error. V and J are TRBV5-1 and TRBJ2-6; 8 bases line up with TRBD1. Germline assignment: CDR1 SGHRS and CDR2 YFSETQ. The CDR3 is made up of 16 amino acids. CDR3 bases: TGCGCCAGCAGCTCGTTCCAGGGGGCTGGGGCCAACGCCCTGACTTTC. Translating gives CASSSFQGAGANALTF.

This clonotype was picked up a small number of times. The chain has TRBV3-1 and TRBJ2-3; 8 nucleotides match TRBD2. Losses at the gene ends were 8 bases for V and 2 bases for J; bases not matched to a gene: 12. The CDR3 has 16 residues. Germline V gene sequence: CDR1 LGHDT, CDR2 YNNKEL (reference sequence). CDR3 nucleotide sequence: TGTGCCAGCTCGCGGAGCGGGAGCCGAACCACAGATACGCAGTATTTT. Amino acids: CASSRSGSRTTDTQYF.

This chain joins TRBV19 and TRBJ2-1; either TRBD1 or TRBD2 may supply D (6 bases each). CDR3 size: 15 residues. Germline V CDR1 and CDR2: LNHDA, SQIVND (reference sequence). V lost 3 bases to trimming and J lost 6 bases, with 15 bases between them. The CDR3 nucleotides read TGTGCCAGTAGTATCAAGAGGGGGGTTATCAATGAGCAGTTCTTC. Encoded protein: CASSIKRGVINEQFF. Supplemented by reference TRBV19 and TRBJ2-1, the full variable domain reads DGGITQSPKYLFRKEGQNVTLSCEQNLNHDAMYWYRQDPGQGLRLIYYSQIVNDFQKGDIAEGYSVSREKKESFPLTVTSAQKNPTAFYLCASSIKRGVINEQFFGPGTRLTVL.

The gene calls are TRBV5-4 and TRBJ2-7, with unresolved D. The CDR3 covers 13 residues. Germline CDR1 is SGHNT and CDR2 is YYREEE (reference sequence). Trimming left V 4 bases short and J 1 base short, with 9 bases between. This CDR3 is CASSSYRSYEQYF. CDR3 coding DNA: TGTGCCAGCAGCAGCTACCGTTCCTACGAGCAGTACTTC.

This clonotype was detected only a few times. V gene TRBV3-1 combines with J gene TRBJ2-7, with D perhaps TRBD1 (5 bases). V lost 4 bases to trimming and J lost 7 bases, with 8 bases between them. The CDR3 consists of 11 residues. The germline V gene encodes CDR1 LGHDT and CDR2 YNNKEL (reference sequence). In DNA form, the CDR3 reads TGTGCCAGCAGCCCCCCAGGGGAGCAGTACTTC. It codes for CASSPPGEQYF.

Ten or more counts support this clonotype. The chain is built from TRBV3-1 and TRBJ2-5; D call uncertain. The V and J ends lost 1 base and 5 bases respectively, with 8 bases between them. Germline V gives CDR1 LGHDT, CDR2 YNNKEL (reference sequence). The CDR3 consists of 13 residues. The CDR3 DNA reads TGTGCCAGCAGCCAAGTTTTCGGGGAGACCCAGTACTTC. Amino acid sequence: CASSQVFGETQYF.

This clonotype was seen at least ten times. This sequence joins TRBV18 and TRBJ2-1; maybe TRBD2 (6 bases). CDR1 and CDR2 from the germline V gene are KGHSH and LQKENI. The CDR3 covers 16 residues. The ends were cut back, 0 bases at V and 0 bases at J, with 9 bases in the middle. The CDR3 loop reads CASSPPAGTSYNEQFF. DNA of the CDR3: TGTGCCAGCTCACCACCGGCGGGGACCTCCTACAATGAGCAGTTCTTC.

This clonotype was counted only a few times. The CDR3 sequence: CASSQDLGRAKNIQYF. The CDR3 nucleotides read TGTGCCAGCAGCCAAGATCTTGGCAGGGCCAAAAACATTCAGTACTTC. The chain links TRBV3-1 to TRBJ2-4; D unclear. V was cut by 0 bases and J by 1 base, with 10 bases left in between. The CDR3 is 16 amino acids. The V gene's germline CDR1 is LGHDT and CDR2 YNNKEL (reference sequence). The variable domain in full, completed from reference TRBV3-1 and TRBJ2-4, reads DTAVSQTPKYLVTQMGNDKSIKCEQNLGHDTMYWYKQDSKKFLKIMFSYNNKELIINETVPNRFSPKSPDKAHLNLHINSLELGDSAVYFCASSQDLGRAKNIQYFGAGTRLSVL.